One sample yielded the 27 T cell receptor beta chains listed below, sequenced in a study of cytomegalovirus exposure and HLA in healthy donors. The data were produced by immunoSEQ multiplex PCR, yet TCRdb's version contains in-frame clones alone and is incomplete. Counted here are approximately 160,000 clones, more than 80% occurring once; the ten biggest clones make up around 2.7%. Material: PBMCs. These receptors were collected from a woman aged 18-35 years in good health and CMV-seropositive.

The V gene is TRBV7-8, the J gene TRBJ2-5; 9 bases line up with TRBD2. The CDR3 runs 15 residues. V dropped 4 bases and J dropped 4; count of bases not matched to a gene: 7. Germline V gene sequence: CDR1 SGHVS, CDR2 FQNEAQ. CDR3 nucleotide sequence: TGTGCCAGCAGCTACGGAGCGGGAGGAGGAGAGACCCAGTACTTC. It translates to CASSYGAGGGETQYF.

This chain links TRBV4-2 with TRBJ2-7, with 10 bases lining up with TRBD2. CDR1 is LGHNA, CDR2 YNFKEQ, per germline. Trimming took 2 bases from V and 3 from J; bases not matched to a gene: 16. This CDR3 is 19 amino acids long. Here the CDR3 DNA reads TGTGCCAGCAGCCAAAACCAACCTGCCACTAGCGGGGTTAACTACGAGCAGTACTTC. It codes for CASSQNQPATSGVNYEQYF.

V usage is TRBV5-8 and J usage is TRBJ2-3; D is undetermined. CDR3 length equals 13 residues. In germline, CDR1 is SGHTS, CDR2 YDEGEE. V lost 7 bases and J lost 1, with 10 bases in between. In DNA form, the CDR3 reads TGTGCCAGCGGCCCCTTGGGCACAGATACGCAGTATTTT. Translating it yields CASGPLGTDTQYF.

The CDR3 reads CASSKGADFLLRGTSSYEQYF. CDR3 nucleotide sequence: TGCGCCAGCAGCAAAGGGGCCGACTTTCTTCTGAGGGGGACTAGCTCCTACGAGCAGTACTTC. The chain employs TRBV5-1 and TRBJ2-7; 8 nucleotides align to TRBD2. Germline lookup yields CDR1 SGHRS and CDR2 YFSETQ. The CDR3 is made up of 21 amino acids. V was pared by 4 bases and J by 0 bases, with 24 bases of the junction left unmatched.

V usage is TRBV18 and J usage is TRBJ2-7; 7 nucleotides match TRBD1. The CDR3 length is 14 residues. Losses at the gene ends were 5 bases for V and 0 bases for J; bases not matched to a gene: 4. CDR1 is KGHSH and CDR2 is LQKENI in the germline V gene. CDR3 protein: CASSGDSSSYEQYF. The DNA for the CDR3 is TGTGCCAGCTCAGGGGACAGCAGCTCCTACGAGCAGTACTTC.

This clone was seen only a few times. The chain is built from TRBV14 and TRBJ1-2; TRBD1 matches 7 bases. From germline, CDR1 is SGHDN and CDR2 FVKESK. CDR3 length: 12 residues. Unmatched junction bases numbered 1, after V lost 1 base and J lost 8 bases. The CDR3 reads CASSQATGGYTF. The CDR3 DNA reads TGTGCCAGCAGCCAAGCGACAGGGGGCTACACCTTC.

The chain couples TRBV5-4 to TRBJ2-7; tentative D call: TRBD2 (6 bases). The length of the CDR3 is 15 residues. Between the trimmed V and J ends, which lost 0 bases and 3 bases, there was a span of 13 bases. Germline V gene sequence: CDR1 SGHNT, CDR2 YYREEE (reference sequence). The CDR3 DNA is TGTGCCAGCAGCTTGGCCGGGACTCACGACTACGAGCAGTACTTC. Its translation: CASSLAGTHDYEQYF.

The CDR3 coding sequence is TGTGCCAGTACTCTCACGACAGCGGGGGAGACCCAGTACTTC. Protein: CASTLTTAGETQYF. This sequence joins TRBV19 and TRBJ2-5, with 7 bases fitting TRBD2. The germline V gene has CDR1 LNHDA and CDR2 SQIVND (reference sequence). The junction had 10 bases not matched to a gene; V was cut back by 7 bases and J by 5 bases. The length of the CDR3 is 14 residues.

V usage is TRBV19 and J usage is TRBJ2-7; D is perhaps TRBD1 (5 bases). CDR3 length equals 14 residues. V was trimmed by 2 bases and J by 2 bases, leaving 10 bases between them. Germline V gene data show CDR1 as LNHDA and CDR2 as SQIVND (reference sequence). This CDR3 reads CASSIFSGTYEQYF. In nucleotides, the CDR3 is TGTGCCAGTAGTATATTTTCAGGGACCTACGAGCAGTACTTC.

The chain is built from TRBV15 and TRBJ2-3, with TRBD1 matching 8 bases. The V segment lost 8 bases and the J segment 2 bases; nucleotides outside the gene matches: 6. The CDR3 sequence is 14 residues long. Looked up from germline, CDR1 is LNHNV and CDR2 is YYDKDF (reference sequence). The CDR3: CATSSDRATDTQYF. As DNA, the CDR3 is TGTGCCACCTCATCGGACAGGGCCACAGATACGCAGTATTTT.

The chain uses TRBV6-5 and TRBJ2-1; 8 bases match TRBD1. This CDR3 spans 16 amino acids. Germline V gives CDR1 MNHEY, CDR2 SVGAGI. Trimming at V came to 4 bases and at J to 7 bases, leaving 12 bases not matched to a gene. The CDR3 DNA is TGTGCCAGCAGTTCGACCGGACAGGGCATTTCTAATGAGCAGTTCTTC. Residues: CASSSTGQGISNEQFF.

The chain has TRBV19 and TRBJ1-1; D may be TRBD1 (6 bases). There are 14 residues in the CDR3. Per the germline V gene, CDR1 is LNHDA and CDR2 is SQIVND (reference sequence). V lost 5 bases, J lost 1 base, and 11 bases lay in between. CDR3 bases: TGTGCCAGTAGTGAAAAGGACAGGAACACTGAAGCTTTCTTT. It encodes CASSEKDRNTEAFF.

The chain employs TRBV20-1 and TRBJ2-5, with TRBD1 matching 7 bases. The germline V gene has CDR1 DFQATT and CDR2 SNEGSKA (reference sequence). There are 11 residues in the CDR3. V shed 6 bases and J 11 bases; nucleotides not matched to a gene: 9. CDR3 nucleotides: TGCAGTGCCACGTCAGGGACAGAGCAGTACTTC. Its translation is CSATSGTEQYF.

The J gene is TRBJ2-4, the V gene TRBV6-1; a weak D match, TRBD2 (5 bases). Per germline, CDR1 MNHNS and CDR2 SASEGT. The CDR3 covers 15 residues. Trimming shortened V by 2 bases and J by 8 bases, and 16 bases separated the two germline ends. The CDR3 DNA is TGTGCCAGCAGTGAAACCGGGATAGATATTTACATTCAGTACTTC. It translates to CASSETGIDIYIQYF.

The chain recombines TRBV5-1 with TRBJ2-3, with 9 positions matching TRBD1. V shed 2 bases, J shed 4 bases, and the junction held 8 bases outside the gene matches. Germline V gives CDR1 SGHRS, CDR2 YFSETQ. The CDR3 covers 16 residues. The CDR3 protein is CASSFEGTGYPDTQYF. CDR3 nucleotide sequence: TGCGCCAGCAGCTTCGAAGGGACAGGGTACCCAGATACGCAGTATTTT.

This clone was observed a single time. The chain combines TRBV11-2 with TRBJ2-7; 8 bases match TRBD2. Germline trimming cut 5 bases from V and 4 bases from J; bases unmatched to any gene: 10. The germline V gene has CDR1 SGHAT and CDR2 FQNNGV. The CDR3 contains 15 residues. CDR3: CASSRGGLDAYEQYF. CDR3 in DNA: TGTGCCAGCAGCCGGGGGGGGCTAGATGCGTACGAGCAGTACTTC.

The chain couples TRBV5-1 to TRBJ2-7; 9 bases align to TRBD1. J gave up 5 bases and V 3 bases, and 6 bases lay outside the gene matches. CDR3 length: 14 amino acids. Germline V CDR1 and CDR2: SGHRS, YFSETQ. In nucleotides, the CDR3 is TGCGCCAGCAGCTCCGGGACAGGGTTCAACGAGCAGTACTTC. Its translation: CASSSGTGFNEQYF.

The table lists this clone with a count of one. This rearrangement joins TRBV29-1 to TRBJ2-2; D might be TRBD2 (5 bases). Looked up from germline, CDR1 is SQVTM and CDR2 is ANQGSEA. This CDR3 region has 16 residues. Trimming stripped 4 bases from V and 4 bases from J, with 19 bases between. The CDR3 here is CSVVIGSGLLTGELFF. Here the CDR3 DNA reads TGCAGCGTTGTTATAGGATCGGGATTACTCACCGGGGAGCTGTTTTTT.

The rearrangement uses TRBV6-5 and TRBJ1-4, with a possible D match to TRBD1 (5 bases). V dropped 9 bases and J dropped 13 bases, with 18 bases sitting between them. CDR3 size: 12 residues. In germline, CDR1 is MNHEY, CDR2 SVGAGI. The chain's CDR3 is CASATGGERLFF. The DNA for the CDR3 is TGTGCCAGTGCTACGGGGGGTGAACGACTGTTTTTT.

The chain employs TRBV15 and TRBJ2-1; TRBD2 aligns across 7 bases. Germline CDR1 LNHNV, CDR2 YYDKDF (reference sequence). V gave up 1 base and J gave up 6 bases; unmatched junction bases: 9. The CDR3 loop spans 16 amino acids. This CDR3 is CATSRAREAAFNEQFF. The CDR3 DNA reads TGTGCCACCAGCAGAGCACGGGAGGCAGCATTCAATGAGCAGTTCTTC.

The chain links TRBV5-1 to TRBJ2-5, with D tentatively TRBD2 (5 bases). The CDR3 extends over 14 amino acids. Between the trimmed V and J ends, which lost 5 bases and 5 bases, there was a span of 16 bases. CDR1 SGHRS and CDR2 YFSETQ come from the germline V gene. The CDR3 DNA reads TGCGCCAGCAGTAATGGACTCCAAGGGGAGACCCAGTACTTC. Amino acids: CASSNGLQGETQYF.

This chain connects TRBV5-1 to TRBJ2-2; the match to TRBD1 covers 7 bases. Germline CDR1 reads SGHRS; CDR2 reads YFSETQ. The CDR3 is 15 residues long. J was trimmed by 0 bases and V by 3 bases; bases with no gene match: 2. DNA of the CDR3: TGCGCCAGCAGCTCAGGGGGAGCGAACACCGGGGAGCTGTTTTTT. Protein product: CASSSGGANTGELFF. Full variable domain (remainder filled in from reference TRBV5-1 and TRBJ2-2): KAGVTQTPRYLIKTRGQQVTLSCSPISGHRSVSWYQQTPGQGLQFLFEYFSETQRNKGNFPGRFSGRQFSNSRSEMNVSTLELGDSALYLCASSSGGANTGELFFGEGSRLTVL.

The V and J genes are TRBV18 and TRBJ1-3; 10 nucleotides agree with TRBD1. V trimming: 3 bases; J trimming: 0 bases; junction bases outside the gene matches: 8. The CDR3 totals 18 residues. Germline CDR1 reads KGHSH; CDR2 reads LQKENI. The CDR3 is CASSPYGTGASSGNTIYF. Written as DNA, the CDR3 is TGTGCCAGCTCACCGTACGGGACAGGGGCCTCCTCTGGAAACACCATATATTTT.

The CDR3 nucleotides are TGTGCCAGCAGCCCAGGGTCCCACCCTAGCGAGCAGTACTTC. It encodes CASSPGSHPSEQYF. The J gene is TRBJ2-7, the V gene TRBV7-9, with a weak D call TRBD1 (5 bases). The CDR3 totals 14 residues. Trimming stripped 5 bases from V and 6 bases from J, with 17 bases between. Per germline, CDR1 SEHNR and CDR2 FQNEAQ (reference sequence).

The genes are TRBV7-2 and TRBJ1-6; 9 bases align to TRBD1. V dropped 5 bases and J dropped 0; count of bases not matched to a gene: 8. In germline, CDR1 is SGHTA, CDR2 FQGNSA. The CDR3 extends over 18 amino acids. CDR3 sequence (DNA): TGTGCCAGCAGCCGTTCGGACAGGGGAAGCTCCTATAATTCACCCCTCCACTTT. Its translation: CASSRSDRGSSYNSPLHF.

This sequence joins TRBV13 and TRBJ2-7, with 7 nucleotides matching TRBD1. The CDR3 consists of 13 residues. Looked up from germline, CDR1 is PRHDT and CDR2 is FYEKMQ (reference sequence). After removal of 1 base from V and 6 bases from J, the junction contained 3 bases not matched to a gene. The DNA of the CDR3 is TGTGCCAGCAGCTTAGACAGGGGCCTCGAGCAGTACTTC. Translation: CASSLDRGLEQYF.

This chain joins TRBV6-4 and TRBJ2-2; 7 nucleotides agree with TRBD2. The CDR3 is made up of 14 amino acids. The germline V gene has CDR1 MRHNA and CDR2 SNTAGT. The trim removed 5 bases at V and 9 bases at J, leaving 9 bases unmatched. Written as DNA, the CDR3 is TGTGCCAGCAGTCCTGACGCGGGGGTGCGGGAGCTGTTTTTT. Encoded protein: CASSPDAGVRELFF.